Listed below are T cell receptor beta chains from one sample, sequenced in a study of cytomegalovirus exposure and HLA in healthy donors. Data came from immunoSEQ multiplex PCR; TCRdb stores just in-frame clones and leaves some out. Of over 250,000 clones in the sample, around 86% were seen once. Sample: PBMCs. All receptors come from a woman aged 18-29 years in good health and CMV-seronegative. Each CDR3 is given with its conserved first and last residue. Fields, in order: clone size, V gene, D gene, J gene, CDR3 length, CDR3 DNA, CDR3 protein. A D gene is named only where the DNA matches it firmly. Clone size is shown for a subset of rows, as once, few, many or a class of expanded clone.

NA	TRBV9	TRBD2	TRBJ2-5	16	TGTGCCAGCAGCGTAGAGAGATTAGCGGGATGGGAGACCCAGTACTTC	CASSVERLAGWETQYF
few	TRBV5-4	NA	TRBJ2-5	15	TGTGCCAGCAGCTGGGGTATCCGGACAGAAGAGACCCAGTACTTC	CASSWGIRTEETQYF
NA	TRBV19	NA	TRBJ1-5	15	TGTGCCAGTAGTTCCACTGACAGACCCTTAACGCCCCAGCATTTT	CASSSTDRPLTPQHF
NA	TRBV18	TRBD2	TRBJ2-1	16	TGTGCCAGCTCACCAAGGGAAGCGGGGGGGCCCAATGAGCAGTTCTTC	CASSPREAGGPNEQFF
NA	TRBV19	NA	TRBJ1-2	12	TGTGCCAGTAGTATCACAAGATATGGCTACACCTTC	CASSITRYGYTF
NA	TRBV27	NA	TRBJ2-7	15	TGTGCCACCCAAAGCCTGGAGGGCCGAATACACGAGCAGTACTTC	CATQSLEGRIHEQYF
NA	TRBV28	NA	TRBJ2-3	14	TGTGCCAGCAGTTTAAGTCGGAGAACAGATACGCAGTATTTT	CASSLSRRTDTQYF
NA	TRBV29-1	NA	TRBJ1-4	12	TGCAGCGTTGAACAGGGGAGTGAAAAACTGTTTTTT	CSVEQGSEKLFF
NA	TRBV4-3	NA	TRBJ1-2	13	TGCGCCAGCAGAGGGGGTTCAAACTATGGCTACACCTTC	CASRGGSNYGYTF
NA	TRBV5-1	NA	TRBJ2-7	14	TGCGCCAGCAGCTTGCAGGGACTCTCCTACGAGCAGTACTTC	CASSLQGLSYEQYF
NA	TRBV13	TRBD1	TRBJ1-2	14	TGTGCCAGCAGCTCAGGACAGGAAAACTATGGCTACACCTTC	CASSSGQENYGYTF
NA	TRBV7-9	NA	TRBJ1-4	13	TGTGCCAGCAGCAAGGACAAGAATGAAAAACTGTTTTTT	CASSKDKNEKLFF
NA	TRBV10-3	TRBD2	TRBJ2-7	14	TGTGCCATCCAGGAGGGGACTAGCGGCTACGAGCAGTACTTC	CAIQEGTSGYEQYF
NA	TRBV4-3	NA	TRBJ2-7	15	TGCGCCAGCAGCCAGTATTCGGACTACTCCTACGAGCAGTACTTC	CASSQYSDYSYEQYF
NA	TRBV2	TRBD2	TRBJ2-3	15	TGTGCCAGCGGACGACTAGCGGGGGCCGCAGATACGCAGTATTTT	CASGRLAGAADTQYF
NA	TRBV5-6	NA	TRBJ1-1	13	TGTGCCAGCACCCAGACATGGAACACTGAAGCTTTCTTT	CASTQTWNTEAFF
NA	TRBV19	NA	TRBJ2-7	16	TGTGCCAGTAGTATAGATCCAAAGGGAGCCCTTGCCGAGCAGTACTTC	CASSIDPKGALAEQYF
NA	TRBV7-6	NA	TRBJ2-3	16	TGTGCCAGCAGCTTAGCGGGCCAGTCTAGCACAGATACGCAGTATTTT	CASSLAGQSSTDTQYF
once	TRBV5-1	NA	TRBJ2-7	11	TGCGCCAGCAGCTTGTACGGGGAGCAGTACTTC	CASSLYGEQYF
NA	TRBV5-1	NA	TRBJ2-4	16	TGCGCCAGCAGTGGGGGCGCTTCGGGGTCCAAAAACATTCAGTACTTC	CASSGGASGSKNIQYF
NA	TRBV4-3	NA	TRBJ1-2	16	TGCGCCAGCAGCCAGGTCACAGGGCCTACTAACTATGGCTACACCTTC	CASSQVTGPTNYGYTF
NA	TRBV5-1	TRBD1	TRBJ1-3	14	TGCGCCAGCAGCTTGGGAGCAGGGGGGAACACCATATATTTT	CASSLGAGGNTIYF
NA	TRBV6-5	TRBD1	TRBJ2-2	14	TGTGCCAGCAGTCAGGGGGCTGAGGCCGGGGAGCTGTTTTTT	CASSQGAEAGELFF
once	TRBV7-2	TRBD1	TRBJ2-7	15	TGTGCCAGCAGCCACCGGGACAGGGGCTCCTACGAGCAGTACTTC	CASSHRDRGSYEQYF
NA	TRBV28	TRBD1	TRBJ1-2	16	TGTGCCAGCAGTCCTGGGGGGACAGGGACTCCCTATGGCTACACCTTC	CASSPGGTGTPYGYTF
NA	TRBV10-2	TRBD1	TRBJ1-4	12	TGCGCCAGCCAAGGACAGGGGGAAAAACTGTTTTTT	CASQGQGEKLFF